This note documents a single T cell receptor beta chain sequence. Antigen specificity is unknown. These data originate in a study of shared clonotypes between healthy human individuals. Study-wide background: Sampling drew on donors who were two women and a few men aged 18 to 49. Overall study findings and caveats: The authors expected sequencing depth to affect clonotype sharing among donors. Sorted-subset sequencing, rarefaction showed, was incomplete despite large depth.

Generated by immunoSEQ multiplex PCR, the TCRdb table keeps only in-frame clones and is missing some. This sample has about 680,000 clones, with about 92% found just once. Naive CD8 isolation took CD45RO-negative cells positively selected for CCR7 and excluded terminally differentiated effector memory CD45RA+ cells. Between the trimmed V and J ends, which lost 7 bases and 4 bases, there was a span of 19 bases. The CDR3 sequence is 15 residues long. The germline CDR1 and CDR2 sequences are SNHLY and FYNNEI. The V gene is TRBV2, the J gene TRBJ1-1; D is perhaps TRBD1 (6 bases). Material: naive CD8+ T cells sorted from blood. The TCR originated in a man aged 25 to 40 in good health. The CDR3 region is CASTEVGKGGTEAFF. DNA for the CDR3: TGTGCCAGCACCGAGGTCGGCAAAGGGGGCACTGAAGCTTTCTTT.